What follows are 6 T cell receptor beta chains derived from one specimen sequenced in a study of blood T cell repertoires in COVID-19. The assay was immunoSEQ multiplex PCR, and TCRdb's table has in-frame clones only and misses some. There are around 87,000 clones in the sample; under 90% occur only once, and less than 2% lies in the top ten. The specimen sequenced was peripheral blood. All receptors come from a human donor with active COVID-19. The donor label of this sample is uncertain.

This chain links TRBV18 with TRBJ1-1; unclear D gene. Looked up from germline, CDR1 is KGHSH and CDR2 is LQKENI. With 2 bases removed from V and 0 bases from J, the gap between germline ends came to 10 bases. This CDR3 contains 15 residues. This CDR3 is CASSPGSSMNTEAFF. CDR3 DNA sequence: TGTGCCAGCTCACCAGGTTCGAGCATGAACACTGAAGCTTTCTTT.

V usage is TRBV5-1 and J usage is TRBJ2-7; maybe TRBD1 (6 bases). The V end lost 3 bases, the J end lost 0 bases, and 10 bases lay between the germline ends. The CDR3 is 14 residues long. Germline lookup yields CDR1 SGHRS and CDR2 YFSETQ. The CDR3 DNA reads TGCGCCAGCAGCTCAATACAGGGCTCCTACGAGCAGTACTTC. It yields the protein CASSSIQGSYEQYF.

The chain joins TRBV6-1 to TRBJ2-5; 9 bases are shared with TRBD2. The germline CDR1 and CDR2 sequences are MNHNS and SASEGT. Trimming took 2 bases from V and 5 from J; bases not matched to a gene: 9. CDR3 length equals 16 residues. CDR3 protein: CASSEFPGGGAETQYF. The CDR3 coding sequence is TGTGCCAGCAGTGAATTCCCCGGCGGGGGGGCGGAGACCCAGTACTTC.

The chain recombines TRBV7-2 with TRBJ2-5, with TRBD1 identical over 7 bases. The junction had 7 bases not matched to a gene; V was cut back by 5 bases and J by 1 base. The CDR3 has 15 amino acids. Germline loops: CDR1 SGHTA, CDR2 FQGNSA. CDR3 in DNA: TGTGCCAGCAGCGCGCTAGGGACAGCCCAAGAGACCCAGTACTTC. Protein sequence: CASSALGTAQETQYF.

The chain couples TRBV4-3 to TRBJ1-4; 7 bases are shared with TRBD1. The CDR3 loop spans 15 amino acids. V shed 1 base, J shed 8 bases, and the junction held 7 bases outside the gene matches. Per germline, CDR1 LGHNA and CDR2 YSLEER. DNA for the CDR3: TGCGCCAGCAGCCAAGGCCCAACGACAGGGGAAAAACTGTTTTTT. It yields the protein CASSQGPTTGEKLFF.

Notes on this clone: One junction end does not reproduce the germline sequence, and a read error may be involved. The V gene is TRBV6-1, the J gene TRBJ2-7, with 9 bases lining up with TRBD1. This CDR3 contains 15 residues. Per the germline V gene, CDR1 is MNHNS and CDR2 is SASEGT. Here the CDR3 reads CASREGTGIVYEQYF. The CDR3 nucleotides read TGTGCCAGCAGGGAAGGGACAGGGATCGTCTACGAGCAGTACTTC.